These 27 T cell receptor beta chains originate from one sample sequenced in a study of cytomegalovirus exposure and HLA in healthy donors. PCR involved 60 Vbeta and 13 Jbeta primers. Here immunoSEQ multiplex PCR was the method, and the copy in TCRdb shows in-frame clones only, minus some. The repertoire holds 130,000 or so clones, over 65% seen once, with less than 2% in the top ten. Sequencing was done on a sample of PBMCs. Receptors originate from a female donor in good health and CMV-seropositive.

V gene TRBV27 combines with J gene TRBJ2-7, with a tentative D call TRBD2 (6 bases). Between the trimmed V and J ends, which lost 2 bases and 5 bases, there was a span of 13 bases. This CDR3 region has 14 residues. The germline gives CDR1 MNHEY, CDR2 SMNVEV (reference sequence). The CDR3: CASSLSRRADEQYF. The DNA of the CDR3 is TGTGCCAGCAGTTTAAGCCGGAGGGCCGACGAGCAGTACTTC.

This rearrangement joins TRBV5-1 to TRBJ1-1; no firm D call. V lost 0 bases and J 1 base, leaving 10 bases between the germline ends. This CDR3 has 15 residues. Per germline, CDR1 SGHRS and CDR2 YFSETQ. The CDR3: CASSLETRGNTEAFF. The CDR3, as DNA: TGCGCCAGCAGCTTGGAGACCCGAGGGAACACTGAAGCTTTCTTT. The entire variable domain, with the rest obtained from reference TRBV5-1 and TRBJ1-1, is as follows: KAGVTQTPRYLIKTRGQQVTLSCSPISGHRSVSWYQQTPGQGLQFLFEYFSETQRNKGNFPGRFSGRQFSNSRSEMNVSTLELGDSALYLCASSLETRGNTEAFFGQGTRLTVV.

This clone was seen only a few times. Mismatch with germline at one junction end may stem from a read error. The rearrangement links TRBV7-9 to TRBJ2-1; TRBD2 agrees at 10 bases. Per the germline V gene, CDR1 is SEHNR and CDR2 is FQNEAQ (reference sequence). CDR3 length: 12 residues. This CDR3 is CSSSKQSGRGFF. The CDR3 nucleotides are TGTTCCAGCAGCAAACAGAGCGGGAGGGGGTTCTTC.

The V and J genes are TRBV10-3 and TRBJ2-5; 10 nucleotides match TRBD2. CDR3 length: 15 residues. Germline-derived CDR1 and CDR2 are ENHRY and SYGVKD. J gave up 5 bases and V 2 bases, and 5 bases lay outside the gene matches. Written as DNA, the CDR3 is TGTGCCATCAGTGAGGCTAGCGGGAGTCGGGAGACCCAGTACTTC. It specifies CAISEASGSRETQYF.

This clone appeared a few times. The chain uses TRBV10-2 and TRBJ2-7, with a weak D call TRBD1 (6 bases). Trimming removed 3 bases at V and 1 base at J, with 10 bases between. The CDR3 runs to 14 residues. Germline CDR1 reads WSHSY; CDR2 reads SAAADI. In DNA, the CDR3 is TGCGCCAGCAGTGACGTAGGGGGTTCCTACGAGCAGTACTTC. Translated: CASSDVGGSYEQYF.

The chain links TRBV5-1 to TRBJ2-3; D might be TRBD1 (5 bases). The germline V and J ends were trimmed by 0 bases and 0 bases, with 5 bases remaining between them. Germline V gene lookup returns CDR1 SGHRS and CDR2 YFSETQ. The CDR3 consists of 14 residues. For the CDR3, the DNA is TGCGCCAGCAGCTTGGGACAGAGCACAGATACGCAGTATTTT. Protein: CASSLGQSTDTQYF.

The CDR3 is CASSKGTPLTYEQYF. The CDR3 DNA reads TGTGCCAGCAGTAAAGGGACACCTCTTACCTACGAGCAGTACTTC. The J gene is TRBJ2-7, the V gene TRBV6-1; tentative D call: TRBD1 (6 bases). The germline CDR1 and CDR2 sequences are MNHNS and SASEGT. V was pared by 5 bases and J by 2 bases, with 16 bases between. The CDR3 covers 15 residues.

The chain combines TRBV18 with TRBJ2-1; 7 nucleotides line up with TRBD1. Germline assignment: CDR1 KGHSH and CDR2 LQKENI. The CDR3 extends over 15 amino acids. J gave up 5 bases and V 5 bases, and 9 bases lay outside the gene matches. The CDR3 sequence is CASSTLTGFHNEQFF. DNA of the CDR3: TGTGCCAGCTCAACACTGACAGGGTTTCACAATGAGCAGTTCTTC.

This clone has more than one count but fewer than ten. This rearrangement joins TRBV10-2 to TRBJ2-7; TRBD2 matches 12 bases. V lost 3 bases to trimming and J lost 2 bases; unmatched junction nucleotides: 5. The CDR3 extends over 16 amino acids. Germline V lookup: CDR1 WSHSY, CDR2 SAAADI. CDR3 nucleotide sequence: TGCGCCAGCAGTGACTGGACTAGCGGGGAAACCTACGAGCAGTACTTC. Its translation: CASSDWTSGETYEQYF.

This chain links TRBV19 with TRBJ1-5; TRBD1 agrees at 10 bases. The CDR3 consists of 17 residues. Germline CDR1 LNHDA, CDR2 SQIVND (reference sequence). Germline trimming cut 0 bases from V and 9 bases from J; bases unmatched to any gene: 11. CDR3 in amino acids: CASSIDIGGQGRSPQHF. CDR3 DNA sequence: TGTGCCAGTAGTATAGATATTGGGGGACAGGGGCGTTCGCCCCAGCATTTT.

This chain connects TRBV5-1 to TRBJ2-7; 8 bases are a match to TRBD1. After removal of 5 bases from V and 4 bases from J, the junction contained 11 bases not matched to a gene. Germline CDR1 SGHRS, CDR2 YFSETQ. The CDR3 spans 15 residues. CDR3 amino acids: CASSLTGTGLYEQYF. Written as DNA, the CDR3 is TGCGCCAGCAGTCTCACCGGGACAGGTCTTTACGAGCAGTACTTC.

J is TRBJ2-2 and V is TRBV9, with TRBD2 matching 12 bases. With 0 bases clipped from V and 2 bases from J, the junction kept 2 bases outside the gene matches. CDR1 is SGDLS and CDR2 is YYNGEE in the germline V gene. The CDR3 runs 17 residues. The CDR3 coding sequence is TGTGCCAGCAGCGTAGCTAGCGGGAGGGGTAACACCGGGGAGCTGTTTTTT. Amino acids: CASSVASGRGNTGELFF.

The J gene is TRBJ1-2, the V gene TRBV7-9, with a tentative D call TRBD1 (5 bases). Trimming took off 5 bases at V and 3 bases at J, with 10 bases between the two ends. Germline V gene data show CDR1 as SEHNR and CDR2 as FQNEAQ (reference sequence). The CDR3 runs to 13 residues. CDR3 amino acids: CASSPPGYYGYTF. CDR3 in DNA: TGTGCCAGCAGCCCGCCAGGGTACTATGGCTACACCTTC.

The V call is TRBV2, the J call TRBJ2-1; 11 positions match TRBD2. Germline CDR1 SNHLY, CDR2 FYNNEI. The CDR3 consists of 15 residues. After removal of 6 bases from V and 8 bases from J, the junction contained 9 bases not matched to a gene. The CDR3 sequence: CASRDGIAGGHEQFF. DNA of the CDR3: TGTGCCAGCAGGGACGGTATAGCGGGAGGGCATGAGCAGTTCTTC.

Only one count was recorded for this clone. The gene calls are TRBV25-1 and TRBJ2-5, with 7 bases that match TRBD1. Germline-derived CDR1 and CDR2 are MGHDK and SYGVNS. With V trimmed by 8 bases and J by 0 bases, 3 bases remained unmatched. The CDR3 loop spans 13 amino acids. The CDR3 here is CASSGTDQETQYF. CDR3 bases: TGTGCCAGCTCAGGGACAGACCAAGAGACCCAGTACTTC.

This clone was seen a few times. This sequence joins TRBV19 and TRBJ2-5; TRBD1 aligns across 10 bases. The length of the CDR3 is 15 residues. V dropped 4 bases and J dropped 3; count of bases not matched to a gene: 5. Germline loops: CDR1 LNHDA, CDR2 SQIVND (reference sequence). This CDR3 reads CASSTPGTGEETQYF. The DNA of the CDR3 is TGTGCCAGTAGTACCCCCGGGACAGGGGAAGAGACCCAGTACTTC.

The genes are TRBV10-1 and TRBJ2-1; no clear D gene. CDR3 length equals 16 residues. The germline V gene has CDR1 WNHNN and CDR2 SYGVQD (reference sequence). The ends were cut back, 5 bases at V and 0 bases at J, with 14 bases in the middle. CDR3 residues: CASSLQQSFSYNEQFF. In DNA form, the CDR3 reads TGCGCCAGCAGTTTGCAACAGAGCTTCTCCTACAATGAGCAGTTCTTC.

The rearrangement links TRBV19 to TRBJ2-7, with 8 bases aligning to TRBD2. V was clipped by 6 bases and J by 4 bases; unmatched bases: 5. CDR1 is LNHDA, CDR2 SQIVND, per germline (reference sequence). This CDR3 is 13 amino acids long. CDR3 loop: CASRSGGQYEQYF. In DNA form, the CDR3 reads TGTGCCAGTAGGAGCGGGGGCCAATACGAGCAGTACTTC.

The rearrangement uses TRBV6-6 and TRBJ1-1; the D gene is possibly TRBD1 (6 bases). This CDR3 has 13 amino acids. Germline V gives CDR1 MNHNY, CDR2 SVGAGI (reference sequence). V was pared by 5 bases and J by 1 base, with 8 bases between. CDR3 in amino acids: CASSPRGNTEAFF. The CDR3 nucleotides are TGTGCCAGCAGTCCCAGGGGGAACACTGAAGCTTTCTTT.

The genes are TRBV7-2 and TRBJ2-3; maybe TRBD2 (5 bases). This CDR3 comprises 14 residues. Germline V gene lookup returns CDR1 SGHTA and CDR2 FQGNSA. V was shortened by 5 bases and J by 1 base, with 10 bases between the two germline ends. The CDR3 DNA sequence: TGTGCCAGCAGCCCCTGGGGAGGCACAGATACGCAGTATTTT. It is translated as CASSPWGGTDTQYF.

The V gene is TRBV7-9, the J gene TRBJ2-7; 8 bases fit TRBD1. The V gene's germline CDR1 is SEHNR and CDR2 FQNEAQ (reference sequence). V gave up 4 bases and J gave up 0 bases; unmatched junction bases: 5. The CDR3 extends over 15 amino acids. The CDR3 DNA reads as TGTGCCAGCAGCTCCGGGACAGGATTCTCCTACGAGCAGTACTTC. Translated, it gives CASSSGTGFSYEQYF.

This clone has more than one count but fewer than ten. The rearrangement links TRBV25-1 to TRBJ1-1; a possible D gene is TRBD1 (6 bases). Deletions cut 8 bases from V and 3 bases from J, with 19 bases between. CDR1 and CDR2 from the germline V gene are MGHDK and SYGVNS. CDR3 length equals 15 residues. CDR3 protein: CASGPTRRGHTEAFF. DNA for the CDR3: TGTGCCAGCGGCCCCACCCGGCGGGGGCACACTGAAGCTTTCTTT.

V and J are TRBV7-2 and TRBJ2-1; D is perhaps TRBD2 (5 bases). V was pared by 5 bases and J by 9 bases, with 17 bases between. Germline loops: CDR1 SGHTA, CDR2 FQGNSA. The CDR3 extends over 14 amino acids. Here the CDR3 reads CASSGRPPGFEQFF. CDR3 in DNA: TGTGCCAGCAGCGGGAGACCTCCTGGTTTTGAGCAGTTCTTC. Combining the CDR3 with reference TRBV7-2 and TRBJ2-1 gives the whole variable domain GAGVSQSPSNKVTEKGKDVELRCDPISGHTALYWYRQSLGQGLEFLIYFQGNSAPDKSGLPSDRFSAERTGGSVSTLTIQRTQQEDSAVYLCASSGRPPGFEQFFGPGTRLTVL.

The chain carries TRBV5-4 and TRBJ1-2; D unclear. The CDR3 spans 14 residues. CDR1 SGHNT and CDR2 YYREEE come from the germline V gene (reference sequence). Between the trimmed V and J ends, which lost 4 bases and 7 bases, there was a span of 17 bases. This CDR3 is CASSLQEPSGGYTF. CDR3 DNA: TGTGCCAGCAGCCTCCAGGAACCCTCCGGTGGCTACACCTTC.

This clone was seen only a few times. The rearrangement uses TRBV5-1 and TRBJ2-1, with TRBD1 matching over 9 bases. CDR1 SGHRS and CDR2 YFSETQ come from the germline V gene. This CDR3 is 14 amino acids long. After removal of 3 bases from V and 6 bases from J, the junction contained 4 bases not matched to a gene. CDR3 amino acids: CASSSTTGGNEQFF. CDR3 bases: TGCGCCAGCAGCTCGACGACAGGGGGCAATGAGCAGTTCTTC. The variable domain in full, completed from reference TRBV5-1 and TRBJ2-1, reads KAGVTQTPRYLIKTRGQQVTLSCSPISGHRSVSWYQQTPGQGLQFLFEYFSETQRNKGNFPGRFSGRQFSNSRSEMNVSTLELGDSALYLCASSSTTGGNEQFFGPGTRLTVL.

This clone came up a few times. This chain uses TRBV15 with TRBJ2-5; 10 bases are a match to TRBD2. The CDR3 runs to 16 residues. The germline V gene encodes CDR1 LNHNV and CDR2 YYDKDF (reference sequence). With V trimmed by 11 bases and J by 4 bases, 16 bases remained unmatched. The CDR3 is CAPGSGGAACRETQYF. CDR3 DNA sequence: TGTGCCCCTGGGAGCGGGGGGGCTGCCTGTCGAGAGACCCAGTACTTC.

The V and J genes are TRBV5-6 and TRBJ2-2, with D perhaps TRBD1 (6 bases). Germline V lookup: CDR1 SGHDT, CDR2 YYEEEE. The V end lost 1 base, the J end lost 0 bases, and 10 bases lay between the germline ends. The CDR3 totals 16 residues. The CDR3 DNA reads TGTGCCAGCAGCTTGCCGACAGGACCGAACACCGGGGAGCTGTTTTTT. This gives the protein CASSLPTGPNTGELFF.